This TCR beta chain came from a study of T cells in Graves' hyperthyroidism and ophthalmopathy. Study-wide results and caveats: Stable hyperthyroidism and ophthalmopathy were separated using 13 V-J signatures.

CDR1 WSHSY and CDR2 SAAADI come from the germline V gene. The CDR3 has 14 amino acids. As to this clonotype: Antigen specificity is unknown. The junction shows a germline mismatch at one end, possibly a read error.

The CDR3 regions of TCR beta were amplified from RNA transcripts. The HTBI primer set was used in a first-round RT-PCR of the TCR CDR3. In TCRdb, the multiplex PCR reads were re-called with MiXCR into one record per CDR3 protein. The table records 600,000 or so distinct CDR3 sequences, around 45% of them present only once. No ophthalmopathy progression within 18 months constituted stable Graves' hyperthyroidism. The chain recombines TRBV10-2 with TRBJ1-2, with 7 bases lining up with TRBD1. The source material was peripheral blood or thyroid tissue (not recorded which). The receptor comes from a woman under 30 with Graves' hyperthyroidism. CDR3 loop: CASSFARGNYGYTF. The CDR3 DNA reads as TGTGCCAGCAGTTTCGCCAGGGGGAACTATGGCTACACCTTC.